This T cell receptor beta chain stems from a study of blood T cell repertoires in COVID-19. Original analysis: The assay estimated nucleated cells by amplifying reference gene primers. Assay: immunoSEQ multiplex PCR; the TCRdb copy retains only in-frame clones and omits some. D and trimming were read from the DNA, whereas the V and J calls and clone size are those reported in that table. There are 150,000 to 200,000 clones in the sample; approximately 90% occur only once, and 3.5% to 4.5% lies in the top ten. Germline CDR1 KGHSH, CDR2 LQKENI. The CDR3 is 15 amino acids. Trimming cost V 0 bases and J 1 base, with 9 bases left between them. This clone showed up just once.

The sequenced material came from peripheral blood. The J gene is TRBJ2-5, the V gene TRBV18; D possibly corresponds to TRBD1 (6 bases). This TCR was sampled from a human donor in a cohort sampled during active COVID-19. CDR3 protein: CASSPPNRVQETQYF. The DNA for the CDR3 is TGTGCCAGCTCACCACCAAACAGGGTCCAAGAGACCCAGTACTTC.